Listed below are T cell receptor beta chains from one sample, sequenced in a study of patients and donors after allogeneic stem cell transplantation. TCRdb ran MiXCR on the RT-PCR reads and lists one entry per CDR3 protein. The sample lists about a million distinct CDR3 sequences, 18% occurring once. Material: blood, either unsorted or a sorted T cell fraction (not recorded which). The receptors here all came from a human donor who was either an allogeneic HSCT recipient or a stem cell or donor lymphocyte infusion donor (not recorded which). It is not recorded whose cells these are; they may come from a transplant donor. Each CDR3 is given with its conserved first and last residue. The D gene is left open where the match is weak. The size entry is marked missing in some rows and otherwise reads once, few, many or a size class.

d_call	clone_size	j_call	v_call	cdr3_aa	cdr3_nt
TRBD1	NA	TRBJ1-1	TRBV29-1	CSVRGTANTEAFF	TGCAGCGTCCGGGGGACAGCCAACACTGAAGCTTTCTTT
NA	many	TRBJ2-7	TRBV12-3/TRBV12-4	CASSEERADSYEQYF	TGTGCCAGCAGTGAAGAGCGGGCGGACTCCTACGAGCAGTACTTC
NA	NA	TRBJ2-1	TRBV13	CASILGGNEQFF	TGTGCCAGCATCCTTGGGGGGAATGAGCAGTTCTTC
NA	many	TRBJ1-2	TRBV10-3	CAISEIWDYGYTF	TGTGCCATCAGTGAGATCTGGGACTATGGCTACACCTTC
TRBD2	few	TRBJ2-1	TRBV24-1	CATSDSGLAGREQFF	TGTGCCACCAGTGATTCAGGGCTAGCGGGAAGGGAGCAGTTCTTC
NA	NA	TRBJ2-7	TRBV7-2	CASSSGGTASSYEQYF	TGTGCCAGCAGCTCGGGAGGGACAGCCTCCTCCTACGAGCAGTACTTC
NA	NA	TRBJ2-1	TRBV7-6	CASSLGIGTKAGEQFF	TGTGCCAGCAGCTTAGGAATCGGCACCAAGGCCGGTGAGCAGTTCTTC
TRBD1	NA	TRBJ2-1	TRBV27	CASSLQPGQGYEQFF	TGTGCCAGCAGTCTGCAACCCGGACAGGGGTATGAGCAGTTCTTC
NA	many	TRBJ1-1	TRBV12-3/TRBV12-4	CASSFYDYTEAFF	TGTGCCAGCAGTTTCTACGATTACACTGAAGCTTTCTTT
NA	NA	TRBJ1-6	TRBV27	CASSFSGAANSPLHF	TGTGCCAGCAGTTTCTCAGGGGCCGCAAATTCACCCCTCCACTTT
NA	NA	TRBJ1-1	TRBV2	CASKISLTGLYEAFF	TGTGCCAGCAAAATTTCTCTAACAGGGCTGTATGAAGCTTTCTTT
NA	many	TRBJ2-5	TRBV6-5	CASSYEGSVVTQYF	TGTGCCAGCAGTTACGAGGGGTCGGTGGTGACCCAGTACTTC
TRBD2	few	TRBJ2-1	TRBV4-1	CASSQGARGTSGRLEQFF	TGCGCCAGCAGCCAAGGGGCCAGGGGGACTAGCGGGAGGCTTGAGCAGTTCTTC
NA	few	TRBJ2-2	TRBV12-3/TRBV12-4	CASSLNGGTGELFF	TGTGCCAGCAGCCTCAACGGTGGGACCGGGGAGCTGTTTTTT
NA	few	TRBJ2-1	TRBV6-5	CASSYSRAGSNEQFF	TGTGCCAGCAGTTACTCTCGTGCGGGTAGCAATGAGCAGTTCTTC
NA	few	TRBJ2-3	TRBV10-3	CAISDRVTDTQYF	TGTGCCATCAGTGACAGGGTGACAGATACGCAGTATTTT
NA	many	TRBJ2-7	TRBV4-1	CASSHNYEQYF	TGTGCCAGCAGCCATAACTACGAGCAGTACTTC
NA	few	TRBJ2-5	TRBV20-1	CSARVASSQETQYF	TGCAGTGCTCGTGTCGCAAGCAGTCAAGAGACCCAGTACTTC
NA	many	TRBJ2-5	TRBV25-1	CASSEFGETQYF	TGTGCCAGCAGTGAATTTGGGGAGACCCAGTACTTC
NA	NA	TRBJ2-7	TRBV20-1	CSARGPAGTYEQYF	TGCAGTGCTAGAGGACCCGCGGGTACCTACGAGCAGTACTTC
TRBD2	NA	TRBJ2-1	TRBV12-3/TRBV12-4	CASSEDPFFSGGSPEQFF	TGTGCCAGCAGTGAAGACCCTTTTTTTAGCGGGGGGTCTCCTGAGCAGTTCTTC
NA	few	TRBJ2-1	TRBV15	CATSRDLGGVEQFF	TGTGCCACCAGCAGAGATTTGGGCGGGGTCGAGCAGTTCTTC
NA	once	TRBJ1-2	TRBV29-1	CSVRTRGYGYTF	TGCAGCGTTAGGACTAGGGGCTATGGCTACACCTTC
NA	few	TRBJ2-7	TRBV7-2	CASSPPSANEQYF	TGTGCCAGCAGCCCCCCCTCGGCGAACGAGCAGTACTTC
TRBD2	NA	TRBJ2-5	TRBV5-1	CASSQRELTGETQYF	TGCGCCAGCAGCCAGCGGGAGCTTACTGGGGAGACCCAGTACTTC
TRBD2	NA	TRBJ2-1	TRBV7-6	CASSRLTSGGVDEQFF	TGTGCCAGCAGCCGCCTTACTAGCGGGGGGGTAGATGAGCAGTTCTTC
TRBD2	many	TRBJ2-5	TRBV11-1	CASSLDRERGRFQETQYF	TGTGCCAGCAGCTTAGATCGGGAGCGGGGTCGGTTCCAAGAGACCCAGTACTTC
NA	NA	TRBJ1-1	TRBV29-1	CSVEPAGAMNTEAFF	TGCAGCGTTGAACCAGCCGGCGCAATGAACACTGAAGCTTTCTTT
NA	few	TRBJ2-2	TRBV6-1	CASSPTGSENTGELFF	TGTGCCAGCAGCCCTACGGGCTCGGAAAACACCGGGGAGCTGTTTTTT
TRBD2	NA	TRBJ2-3	TRBV20-1	CSARDLAGGRDTQYF	TGCAGTGCTAGAGATCTAGCGGGGGGGAGAGATACGCAGTATTTT
NA	NA	TRBJ1-3	TRBV20-1	CSARAGGVSSGNTIYF	TGCAGTGCTAGAGCGGGGGGGGTGAGCTCTGGAAACACCATATATTTT
NA	many	TRBJ1-4	TRBV12-3/TRBV12-4	CASSIQGEKLFF	TGTGCCAGCAGTATACAGGGCGAAAAACTGTTTTTT
NA	NA	TRBJ2-3	TRBV20-1	CSARGHGPRTDTQYF	TGCAGTGCTAGGGGGCACGGACCCCGCACAGATACGCAGTATTTT
NA	NA	TRBJ2-2	TRBV29-1	CSVGAGPGELFF	TGCAGCGTTGGCGCGGGGCCCGGGGAGCTGTTTTTT
TRBD2	few	TRBJ2-3	TRBV7-9	CASSLGRLASTDTQYF	TGTGCCAGCAGCTTGGGTCGACTAGCGAGCACAGATACGCAGTATTTT
NA	few	TRBJ1-1	TRBV3-1	CASKWGLENTEAFF	TGTGCCAGCAAATGGGGATTAGAGAACACTGAAGCTTTCTTT
NA	NA	TRBJ2-7	TRBV5-1	CASSGAGQFNSYEQYF	TGCGCCAGCAGCGGAGCCGGACAGTTTAATTCCTACGAGCAGTACTTC
NA	few	TRBJ2-5	TRBV20-1	CSARVMGVVQETQYF	TGCAGTGCTAGGGTGATGGGGGTTGTGCAAGAGACCCAGTACTTC
TRBD2	few	TRBJ2-7	TRBV2	CASSTGLVNDEQYF	TGTGCCAGCAGCACGGGACTAGTGAACGACGAGCAGTACTTC
NA	NA	TRBJ2-2	TRBV7-2	CASSKGIGELFF	TGTGCCAGCAGCAAGGGGATCGGGGAGCTGTTTTTT
TRBD2	NA	TRBJ2-3	TRBV5-1	CASSSQGAGPDTQYF	TGCGCCAGCAGCTCCCAGGGAGCGGGGCCAGATACGCAGTATTTT
NA	NA	TRBJ1-2	TRBV6-2/TRBV6-3	CASRRGLRGYTF	TGTGCCAGCAGGAGGGGTTTACGAGGCTACACCTTC
NA	NA	TRBJ2-1	TRBV27	CASSLSSGEELYNEQFF	TGTGCCAGCAGTTTATCCAGTGGGGAAGAGCTCTACAATGAGCAGTTCTTC
NA	many	TRBJ1-3	TRBV5-1	CASSLDEMSGNTIYF	TGCGCCAGCAGCTTGGACGAGATGTCCGGAAACACCATATATTTT
NA	many	TRBJ2-3	TRBV15	CATSRDLPDTQYF	TGTGCCACCAGCAGAGATCTTCCAGATACGCAGTATTTT
NA	few	TRBJ1-1	TRBV5-5	CASSLDTNEAFF	TGTGCCAGCAGCTTGGACACTAATGAAGCTTTCTTT
NA	many	TRBJ2-2	TRBV29-1	CSVLNAQNTGELFF	TGCAGCGTTCTCAACGCCCAGAACACCGGGGAGCTGTTTTTT
NA	NA	TRBJ1-1	TRBV20-1	CSASAMGRNTEAFF	TGCAGTGCTAGTGCCATGGGACGAAACACTGAAGCTTTCTTT
TRBD1	once	TRBJ1-1	TRBV5-1	CASSLGGTGGVKAEAFF	TGCGCCAGCAGCTTGGGAGGGACAGGGGGCGTAAAGGCTGAAGCTTTCTTT
TRBD2	few	TRBJ2-5	TRBV5-6	CASSLEAGGYQETQYF	TGTGCCAGCAGCTTGGAAGCGGGGGGCTACCAAGAGACCCAGTACTTC
NA	few	TRBJ1-5	TRBV25-1	CASSEQDNIQPQHF	TGTGCCAGCAGTGAACAGGACAATATTCAGCCCCAGCATTTT
NA	few	TRBJ2-2	TRBV20-1	CSAPGPNTGELFF	TGCAGTGCACCGGGACCCAACACCGGGGAGCTGTTTTTT
NA	NA	TRBJ1-1	TRBV24-1	CATSDHTEAFF	TGTGCCACCAGTGATCATACTGAAGCTTTCTTT
NA	few	TRBJ2-1	TRBV9	CASSVVKGMSDEQFF	TGTGCCAGCAGCGTAGTGAAGGGGATGTCGGATGAGCAGTTCTTC